The 30 T cell receptor beta chains below all came from one sample that was sequenced in a study of blood T cell repertoires in COVID-19. Method: immunoSEQ multiplex PCR; TCRdb's copy keeps in-frame clones and lacks some. The data hold about 210,000 clones, with 80% to 90% observed a single time. The sample consisted of peripheral blood. The source is a man aged 35-49 years with acute or convalescent COVID-19.

The chain recombines TRBV18 with TRBJ1-2; TRBD1 aligns across 7 bases. The CDR3 extends over 15 amino acids. The V gene end was trimmed by 2 bases and the J gene end by 3 bases; junction bases not matched to a gene: 6. Germline loops: CDR1 KGHSH, CDR2 LQKENI. This CDR3 reads CASSPTRGRDYGYTF. The CDR3, as DNA: TGTGCCAGCTCACCAACGAGGGGGCGCGACTATGGCTACACCTTC.

The chain employs TRBV6-5 and TRBJ1-2, with 7 bases lining up with TRBD1. CDR1 and CDR2 (germline): MNHEY, SVGAGI. With 6 bases clipped from V and 8 bases from J, the junction kept 6 bases outside the gene matches. The length of the CDR3 is 12 residues. The CDR3 loop reads CASSRTGEGYTF. CDR3 bases: TGTGCCAGCAGCCGCACAGGGGAAGGCTACACCTTC.

This clone was counted a single time. V is TRBV30 and J is TRBJ2-7; D is possibly TRBD2 (5 bases). Trimming pared 1 base from V and 6 bases from J, leaving 16 bases between. CDR3 length: 14 amino acids. Per germline, CDR1 GTSNPN and CDR2 SVGIG (reference sequence). The CDR3 loop is CAWSDGEPPLEQYF. The CDR3 DNA reads TGTGCCTGGAGTGACGGGGAGCCGCCCCTCGAGCAGTACTTC.

J is TRBJ2-5 and V is TRBV10-1; 11 bases match TRBD1. The CDR3 is 16 amino acids. Germline CDR1 WNHNN, CDR2 SYGVQD (reference sequence). The V segment lost 6 bases and the J segment 4 bases; nucleotides outside the gene matches: 10. This CDR3 reads CASSRGQGVGGETQYF. CDR3 sequence (DNA): TGCGCCAGCAGCCGGGGACAGGGGGTCGGGGGAGAGACCCAGTACTTC.

The chain couples TRBV29-1 to TRBJ2-7, with TRBD1 identical over 7 bases. V trimming: 6 bases; J trimming: 2 bases; junction bases outside the gene matches: 4. Germline CDR1 and CDR2: SQVTM and ANQGSEA. CDR3 length equals 12 residues. The CDR3 DNA sequence: TGCAGCGTGCAGGGACAGACCTACGAGCAGTACTTC. It translates to CSVQGQTYEQYF.

V and J are TRBV19 and TRBJ2-3; TRBD2 matches at 8 bases. Germline lookup yields CDR1 LNHDA and CDR2 SQIVND (reference sequence). This CDR3 is built from 15 residues. J was trimmed by 3 bases and V by 5 bases; bases with no gene match: 7. CDR3 nucleotide sequence: TGTGCCAGTAGTTTTAGCGGGGTAGGGACAGATACGCAGTATTTT. Translating it yields CASSFSGVGTDTQYF.

J is TRBJ2-2 and V is TRBV19; TRBD2 agrees at 9 bases. The ends lost 6 bases at V and 1 base at J; junction bases unmatched: 6. Germline V lookup: CDR1 LNHDA, CDR2 SQIVND (reference sequence). There are 16 residues in the CDR3. Written as DNA, the CDR3 is TGTGCCAGTAGGACGGGACTAGCCGTGAACACCGGGGAGCTGTTTTTT. Translated: CASRTGLAVNTGELFF.

This chain uses TRBV11-2 with TRBJ2-7; TRBD1 might be the D (6 bases). Deletions cut 1 base from V and 2 bases from J, with 9 bases between. Germline V gene data show CDR1 as SGHAT and CDR2 as FQNNGV. CDR3 length equals 14 residues. This chain's CDR3 is CASSLGQETYEQYF. The CDR3 DNA sequence: TGTGCCAGCAGCTTAGGACAGGAGACCTACGAGCAGTACTTC.

The chain combines TRBV27 with TRBJ2-2, with a possible D match to TRBD1 (6 bases). This CDR3 region has 14 residues. V lost 3 bases to trimming and J lost 5 bases, with 10 bases between them. Germline V gene lookup returns CDR1 MNHEY and CDR2 SMNVEV (reference sequence). CDR3 bases: TGTGCCAGCAGTTTTCAGGGGCGGACCGGGGAGCTGTTTTTT. Protein: CASSFQGRTGELFF.

The rearrangement links TRBV9 to TRBJ1-2, with 10 nucleotides matching TRBD1. Germline loops: CDR1 SGDLS, CDR2 YYNGEE. The J segment lost 7 bases and the V segment lost 3 bases, leaving 9 bases of the junction unmatched. This CDR3 has 15 amino acids. The CDR3 reads CASSAPDRGLVGYTF. DNA for the CDR3: TGTGCCAGCAGCGCCCCTGACAGGGGGCTAGTTGGCTACACCTTC.

The rearrangement uses TRBV5-4 and TRBJ2-5; D is perhaps TRBD2 (6 bases). The CDR3 totals 12 residues. The ends were cut back, 4 bases at V and 5 bases at J, with 9 bases in the middle. Germline CDR1 is SGHNT and CDR2 is YYREEE (reference sequence). The chain's CDR3 is CASSGSGETQYF. The CDR3 coding sequence is TGTGCCAGCAGCGGGAGCGGGGAGACCCAGTACTTC.

This chain joins TRBV5-1 and TRBJ2-1, with 8 bases that match TRBD2. This CDR3 has 18 residues. Germline values: CDR1 SGHRS, CDR2 YFSETQ. After removal of 4 bases from V and 9 bases from J, the junction contained 21 bases not matched to a gene. The CDR3 is CASSVLASGRIMPVEQFF. The CDR3 nucleotides read TGCGCCAGCAGCGTACTCGCGAGCGGGAGAATCATGCCGGTTGAGCAGTTCTTC.

The J gene is TRBJ2-7, the V gene TRBV18, with 7 bases fitting TRBD1. The CDR3 contains 16 residues. Germline-derived CDR1 and CDR2 are KGHSH and LQKENI. The ends lost 2 bases at V and 0 bases at J; junction bases unmatched: 7. The CDR3 sequence: CASSPWGTVLSYEQYF. CDR3 bases: TGTGCCAGCTCACCATGGGGGACAGTTCTCTCCTACGAGCAGTACTTC.

The chain carries TRBV11-2 and TRBJ1-2, with D tentatively TRBD1 (5 bases). Germline CDR1 SGHAT, CDR2 FQNNGV. The CDR3 loop spans 17 amino acids. The V end was cut by 4 bases, the J end by 6 bases, with 24 bases between. CDR3 loop: CASSSLFTETVRHGYTF. The CDR3 DNA is TGTGCCAGCAGCTCCTTATTCACCGAGACAGTAAGACATGGCTACACCTTC. The full variable domain, with the rest looked up from reference TRBV11-2 and TRBJ1-2, is EAGVAQSPRYKIIEKRQSVAFWCNPISGHATLYWYQQILGQGPKLLIQFQNNGVVDDSQLPKDRFSAERLKGVDSTLKIQPAKLEDSAVYLCASSSLFTETVRHGYTFGSGTRLTVV.

This clone was seen a handful of times. The chain joins TRBV19 to TRBJ1-1; tentative D call: TRBD1 (5 bases). The CDR3 totals 14 residues. The ends were cut back, 9 bases at V and 2 bases at J, with 16 bases in the middle. Germline CDR1 is LNHDA and CDR2 is SQIVND (reference sequence). CDR3 in DNA: TGTGCCAGCCATGGGCAGGGAATAAACACTGAAGCTTTCTTT. Translating gives CASHGQGINTEAFF.

This clone was picked up a small number of times. The rearrangement links TRBV4-1 to TRBJ1-5; 10 positions agree with TRBD1. Germline assignment: CDR1 MGHRA and CDR2 YSYEKL. Trimming cost V 0 bases and J 9 bases; bases outside gene matches: 5. CDR3 size: 15 residues. The CDR3 sequence is CASSQDGTGALPQHF. The CDR3 DNA follows: TGCGCCAGCAGCCAAGATGGGACAGGGGCTCTGCCCCAGCATTTT.

This chain joins TRBV6-2 or TRBV6-3 and TRBJ2-7; D is undetermined. Germline CDR1 MNHEY, CDR2 SVGEGT. V lost 5 bases to trimming and J lost 3 bases, with 14 bases between them. CDR3 length: 14 amino acids. In DNA, the CDR3 is TGTGCCAGCAGTCCGCTACAGTTTCACTACGAGCAGTACTTC. It yields the protein CASSPLQFHYEQYF.

The chain employs TRBV19 and TRBJ1-5; TRBD1 agrees at 10 bases. The CDR3 spans 18 residues. Trimming took 5 bases from V and 0 from J; bases not matched to a gene: 10. CDR1 is LNHDA, CDR2 SQIVND, per germline (reference sequence). The chain's CDR3 is CASSWGTGARYSNQPQHF. CDR3 DNA: TGTGCCAGTAGTTGGGGGACAGGGGCAAGATATAGCAATCAGCCCCAGCATTTT. The full variable domain, its missing parts supplied by reference TRBV19 and TRBJ1-5, is DGGITQSPKYLFRKEGQNVTLSCEQNLNHDAMYWYRQDPGQGLRLIYYSQIVNDFQKGDIAEGYSVSREKKESFPLTVTSAQKNPTAFYLCASSWGTGARYSNQPQHFGDGTRLSIL.

For this clone: Compared with germline, one end of the junction differs, possibly owing to a read error. This sequence joins TRBV5-4 and TRBJ1-6, with D tentatively TRBD1 (5 bases). Germline loops: CDR1 SGHNT, CDR2 YYREEE (reference sequence). The CDR3 totals 14 residues. The CDR3 region has the DNA TGTGCCAGCAGGTTGGGGGGAGGTAATTCACCCCTCCACTTT. Translated, it gives CASRLGGGNSPLHF.

The chain links TRBV11-2 to TRBJ2-2, with 9 bases matching TRBD1. Germline V gives CDR1 SGHAT, CDR2 FQNNGV. V gave up 4 bases and J gave up 6 bases; unmatched junction bases: 9. The CDR3 consists of 16 residues. DNA for the CDR3: TGTGCCAGCAGCTCAGGGACAGGGTTGCGGTCCGGGGAGCTGTTTTTT. It translates to CASSSGTGLRSGELFF. Full variable domain (missing parts from reference TRBV11-2 and TRBJ2-2): EAGVAQSPRYKIIEKRQSVAFWCNPISGHATLYWYQQILGQGPKLLIQFQNNGVVDDSQLPKDRFSAERLKGVDSTLKIQPAKLEDSAVYLCASSSGTGLRSGELFFGEGSRLTVL.

The J gene is TRBJ2-7, the V gene TRBV28, with 11 bases aligning to TRBD2. The junction had 1 base not matched to a gene; V was cut back by 8 bases and J by 1 base. The length of the CDR3 is 13 residues. Germline V gene sequence: CDR1 MDHEN, CDR2 SYDVKM. The CDR3 DNA reads as TGTGCCAGCCTAGCGGGAGGATCCTACGAGCAGTACTTC. This translates into CASLAGGSYEQYF.

This clone showed up many times. The chain has TRBV6-5 and TRBJ1-2; D remains unclear. The CDR3 totals 11 residues. CDR1 MNHEY and CDR2 SVGAGI come from the germline V gene. Trimming cost V 10 bases and J 8 bases, with 14 bases left between them. CDR3 sequence reads: CATEAYGGYTF. CDR3 DNA: TGTGCCACCGAGGCCTATGGCGGCTACACCTTC.

The rearrangement links TRBV18 to TRBJ2-1; D gene uncertain. Germline-derived CDR1 and CDR2 are KGHSH and LQKENI. CDR3 size: 15 residues. Trimming stripped 1 base from V and 5 bases from J, with 12 bases between. The DNA of the CDR3 is TGTGCCAGCTCACCACGCTCGGAGTTAGACAATGAGCAGTTCTTC. The encoded protein is CASSPRSELDNEQFF.

The gene calls are TRBV19 and TRBJ2-5; 7 positions agree with TRBD2. CDR3 length equals 15 residues. After removal of 2 bases from V and 2 bases from J, the junction contained 5 bases not matched to a gene. Germline CDR1 is LNHDA and CDR2 is SQIVND (reference sequence). The CDR3 DNA is TGTGCCAGTAGTATATTGGCTAGCGGACAAGAGACCCAGTACTTC. It encodes CASSILASGQETQYF.

This rearrangement joins TRBV13 to TRBJ1-2; D may be TRBD1 (6 bases). The CDR3 spans 14 residues. The germline CDR1 and CDR2 sequences are PRHDT and FYEKMQ (reference sequence). Trimming stripped 0 bases from V and 7 bases from J, with 12 bases between. DNA for the CDR3: TGTGCCAGCAGCTTAGGCCGGGGGGGCTCTGGCTACACCTTC. Translated, it gives CASSLGRGGSGYTF. Drawing the rest from reference TRBV13 and TRBJ1-2, the complete variable domain is AAGVIQSPRHLIKEKRETATLKCYPIPRHDTVYWYQQGPGQDPQFLISFYEKMQSDKGSIPDRFSAQQFSDYHSELNMSSLELGDSALYFCASSLGRGGSGYTFGSGTRLTVV.

The chain is built from TRBV19 and TRBJ2-7; 10 nucleotides match TRBD1. This CDR3 spans 16 amino acids. Germline CDR1 is LNHDA and CDR2 is SQIVND (reference sequence). Trimming at V came to 11 bases and at J to 2 bases, leaving 15 bases not matched to a gene. The CDR3 loop is CAWWGQGPPRPYEQYF. The CDR3 DNA reads as TGTGCCTGGTGGGGACAGGGGCCTCCTAGGCCCTACGAGCAGTACTTC.

This chain connects TRBV5-6 to TRBJ2-7; 7 bases align to TRBD2. The CDR3 spans 15 residues. V was clipped by 4 bases and J by 5 bases; unmatched bases: 12. Germline V gene lookup returns CDR1 SGHDT and CDR2 YYEEEE. In DNA, the CDR3 is TGTGCCAGCAGCCGGGGAGCGGGGTACCCCCACGAGCAGTACTTC. Its protein is CASSRGAGYPHEQYF.

The gene calls are TRBV30 and TRBJ1-2; D possibly corresponds to TRBD1 (6 bases). The CDR3 consists of 16 residues. V lost 3 bases and J 7 bases, leaving 24 bases between the germline ends. CDR1 GTSNPN and CDR2 SVGIG come from the germline V gene (reference sequence). CDR3: CAWSLVQGLYRRGYTF. CDR3 nucleotides: TGTGCCTGGAGCCTCGTACAGGGTTTGTACAGGCGTGGCTACACCTTC.

Notes on this clone: Other DNA sequences of this sample code for an identical CDR3. The chain links TRBV19 to TRBJ2-5, with a possible D match to TRBD1 (5 bases). CDR3 length: 13 residues. V shed 3 bases and J shed 5 bases, with 10 bases lying between them. Germline V gene data show CDR1 as LNHDA and CDR2 as SQIVND (reference sequence). The CDR3 DNA sequence: TGTGCCAGTAGTATTCAAGGGGTGGAGACCCAGTACTTC. It translates to CASSIQGVETQYF.

The sample holds a few counts of this clone. The chain couples TRBV10-2 to TRBJ2-3, with D possibly matching TRBD2 (5 bases). The V gene lost 4 bases and the J gene lost 6 bases, with 8 bases spanning the gap. The length of the CDR3 is 12 residues. CDR1 and CDR2 from the germline V gene are WSHSY and SAAADI. CDR3 sequence reads: CASSGTFDTQYF. CDR3 coding DNA: TGCGCCAGCAGTGGGACTTTCGATACGCAGTATTTT.